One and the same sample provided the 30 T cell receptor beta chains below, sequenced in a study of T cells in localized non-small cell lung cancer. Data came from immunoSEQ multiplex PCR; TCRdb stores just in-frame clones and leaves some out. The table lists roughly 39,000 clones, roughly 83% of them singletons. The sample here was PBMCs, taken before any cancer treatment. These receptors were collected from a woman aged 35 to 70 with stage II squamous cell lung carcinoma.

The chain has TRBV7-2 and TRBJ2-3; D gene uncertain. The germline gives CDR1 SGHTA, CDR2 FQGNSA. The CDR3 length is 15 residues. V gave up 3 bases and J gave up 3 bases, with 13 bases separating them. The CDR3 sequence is CASSFSGDRTDTQYF. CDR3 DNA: TGTGCCAGCAGCTTCAGTGGGGATCGGACAGATACGCAGTATTTT.

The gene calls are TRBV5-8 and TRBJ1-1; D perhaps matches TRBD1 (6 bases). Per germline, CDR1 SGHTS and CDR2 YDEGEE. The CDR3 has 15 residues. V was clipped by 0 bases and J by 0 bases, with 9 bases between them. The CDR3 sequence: CASSLGGRVNTEAFF. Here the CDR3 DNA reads TGTGCCAGCAGCTTGGGGGGGCGGGTGAACACTGAAGCTTTCTTT.

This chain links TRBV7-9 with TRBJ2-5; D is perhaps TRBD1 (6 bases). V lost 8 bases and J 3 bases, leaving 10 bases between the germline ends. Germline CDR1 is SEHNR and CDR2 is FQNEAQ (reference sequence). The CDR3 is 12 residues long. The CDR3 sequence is CASWGPEETQYF. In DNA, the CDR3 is TGTGCCAGCTGGGGGCCTGAAGAGACCCAGTACTTC.

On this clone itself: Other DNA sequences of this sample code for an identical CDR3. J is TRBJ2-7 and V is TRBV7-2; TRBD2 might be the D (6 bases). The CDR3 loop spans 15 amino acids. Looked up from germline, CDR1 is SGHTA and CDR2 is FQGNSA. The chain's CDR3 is CASSLAVGGIYEQYV. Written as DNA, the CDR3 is TGCGCCAGCAGCTTAGCCGTTGGGGGGATCTACGAGCAGTACGTC.

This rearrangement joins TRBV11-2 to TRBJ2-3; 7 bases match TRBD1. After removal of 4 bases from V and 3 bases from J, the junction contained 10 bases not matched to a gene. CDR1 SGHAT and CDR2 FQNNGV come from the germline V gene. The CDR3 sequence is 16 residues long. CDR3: CASSSLPGQLTDTQYF. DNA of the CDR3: TGTGCCAGCAGCTCACTACCGGGACAGTTAACAGATACGCAGTATTTT.

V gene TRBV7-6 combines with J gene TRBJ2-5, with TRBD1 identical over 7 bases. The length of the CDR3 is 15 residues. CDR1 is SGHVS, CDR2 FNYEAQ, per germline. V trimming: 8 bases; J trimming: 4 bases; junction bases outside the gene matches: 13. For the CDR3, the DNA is TGTGCCAGCGGCCGAGGGGGCAGTCCGTTAGAGACCCAGTACTTC. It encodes CASGRGGSPLETQYF.

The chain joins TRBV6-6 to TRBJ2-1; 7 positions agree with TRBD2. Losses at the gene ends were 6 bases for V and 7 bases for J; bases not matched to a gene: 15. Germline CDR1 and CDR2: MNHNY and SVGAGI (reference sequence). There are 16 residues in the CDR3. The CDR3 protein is CASSPGVAGSGNEQFF. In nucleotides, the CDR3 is TGTGCCAGCAGCCCGGGGGTAGCGGGTTCGGGGAATGAGCAGTTCTTC.

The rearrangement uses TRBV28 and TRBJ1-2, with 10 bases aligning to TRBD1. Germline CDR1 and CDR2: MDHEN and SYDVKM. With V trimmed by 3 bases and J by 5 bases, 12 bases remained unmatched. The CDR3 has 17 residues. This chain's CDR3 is CASSFGQGVRSGYGYTF. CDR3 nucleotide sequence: TGTGCCAGCAGTTTCGGACAGGGGGTGAGAAGCGGGTATGGCTACACCTTC.

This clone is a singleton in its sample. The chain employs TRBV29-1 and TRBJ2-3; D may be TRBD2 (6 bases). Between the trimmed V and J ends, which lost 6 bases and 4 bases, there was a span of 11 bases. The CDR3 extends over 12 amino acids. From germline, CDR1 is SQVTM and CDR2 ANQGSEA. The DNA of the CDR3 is TGCAGCGTCCCCATAGCGGCAGATACGCAGTATTTT. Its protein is CSVPIAADTQYF.

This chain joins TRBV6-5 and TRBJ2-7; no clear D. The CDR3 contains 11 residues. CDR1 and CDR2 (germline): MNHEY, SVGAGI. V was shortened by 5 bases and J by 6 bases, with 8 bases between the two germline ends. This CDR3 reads CASSEVGEQYF. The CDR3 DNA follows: TGTGCCAGCAGTGAAGTGGGCGAGCAGTACTTC.

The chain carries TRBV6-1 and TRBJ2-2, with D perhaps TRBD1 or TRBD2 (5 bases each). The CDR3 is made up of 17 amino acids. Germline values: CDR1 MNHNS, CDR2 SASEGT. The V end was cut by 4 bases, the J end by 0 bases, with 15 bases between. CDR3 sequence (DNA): TGTGCCAGCAGTGGGGGCCGGGGATCAACGAACACCGGGGAGCTGTTTTTT. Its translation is CASSGGRGSTNTGELFF.

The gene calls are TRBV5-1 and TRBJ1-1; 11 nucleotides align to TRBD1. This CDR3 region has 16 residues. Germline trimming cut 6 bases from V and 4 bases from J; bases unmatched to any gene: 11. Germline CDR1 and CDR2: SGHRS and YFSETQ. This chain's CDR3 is CASKGGPGTGGTEAFF. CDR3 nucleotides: TGCGCCAGCAAAGGGGGGCCAGGGACAGGGGGCACTGAAGCTTTCTTT.

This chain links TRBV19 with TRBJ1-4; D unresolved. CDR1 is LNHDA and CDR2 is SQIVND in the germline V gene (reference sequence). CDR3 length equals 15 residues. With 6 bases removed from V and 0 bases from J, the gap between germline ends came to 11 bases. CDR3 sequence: CASSPTEATNEKLFF. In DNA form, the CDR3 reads TGTGCCAGTAGCCCCACAGAGGCAACTAATGAAAAACTGTTTTTT.

This CDR3 is CASSVRVVDTEAFF. The DNA for the CDR3 is TGTGCCAGCTCAGTCCGGGTAGTAGACACTGAAGCTTTCTTT. This sequence joins TRBV18 and TRBJ1-1; D ambiguous. Germline CDR1 KGHSH, CDR2 LQKENI. The CDR3 loop spans 14 amino acids. Trimming cost V 5 bases and J 3 bases, with 13 bases left between them.

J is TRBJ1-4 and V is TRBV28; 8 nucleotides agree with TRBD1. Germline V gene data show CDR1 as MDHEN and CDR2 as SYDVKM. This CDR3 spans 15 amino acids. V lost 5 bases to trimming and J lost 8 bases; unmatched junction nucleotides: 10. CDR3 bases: TGTGCCAGCAGTACGACAGGGGTAGGTGGCGAAAAACTGTTTTTT. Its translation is CASSTTGVGGEKLFF.

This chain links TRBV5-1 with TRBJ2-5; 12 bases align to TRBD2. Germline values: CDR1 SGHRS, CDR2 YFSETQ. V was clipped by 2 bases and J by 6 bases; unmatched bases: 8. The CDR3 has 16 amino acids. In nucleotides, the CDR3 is TGCGCCAGCAGCTTATCTAGCGGGGGGGCCGGAAAGACCCAGTACTTC. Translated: CASSLSSGGAGKTQYF.

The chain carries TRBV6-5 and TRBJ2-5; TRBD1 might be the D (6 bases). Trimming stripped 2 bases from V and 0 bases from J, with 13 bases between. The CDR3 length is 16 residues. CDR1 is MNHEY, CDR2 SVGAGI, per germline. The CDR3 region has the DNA TGTGCCAGCAGTTACGCCGGGACACAGTACCAAGAGACCCAGTACTTC. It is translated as CASSYAGTQYQETQYF.

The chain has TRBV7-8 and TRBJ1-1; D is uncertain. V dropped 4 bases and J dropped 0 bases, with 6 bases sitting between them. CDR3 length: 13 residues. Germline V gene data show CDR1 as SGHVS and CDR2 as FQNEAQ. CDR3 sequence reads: CASSYPMNTEAFF. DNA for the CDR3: TGTGCCAGCAGCTACCCAATGAACACTGAAGCTTTCTTT.

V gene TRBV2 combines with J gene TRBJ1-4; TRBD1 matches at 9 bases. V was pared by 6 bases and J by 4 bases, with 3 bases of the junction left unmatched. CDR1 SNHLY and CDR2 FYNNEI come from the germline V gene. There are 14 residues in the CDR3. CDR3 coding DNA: TGTGCCAGCAGCCGGACAGGGGATAATGAAAAACTGTTTTTT. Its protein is CASSRTGDNEKLFF.

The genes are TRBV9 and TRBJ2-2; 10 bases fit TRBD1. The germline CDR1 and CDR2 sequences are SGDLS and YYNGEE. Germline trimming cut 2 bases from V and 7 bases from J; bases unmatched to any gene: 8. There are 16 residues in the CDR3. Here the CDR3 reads CASSVGGTGDHGELFF. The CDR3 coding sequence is TGTGCCAGCAGCGTTGGGGGGACAGGGGATCACGGGGAGCTGTTTTTT.

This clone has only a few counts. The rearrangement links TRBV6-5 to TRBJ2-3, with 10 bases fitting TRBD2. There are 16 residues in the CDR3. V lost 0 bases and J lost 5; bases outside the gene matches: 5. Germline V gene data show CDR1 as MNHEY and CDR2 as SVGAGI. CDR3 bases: TGTGCCAGCAGTTACTCCGCTAGCGGGAGAGAAGATACGCAGTATTTT. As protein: CASSYSASGREDTQYF.

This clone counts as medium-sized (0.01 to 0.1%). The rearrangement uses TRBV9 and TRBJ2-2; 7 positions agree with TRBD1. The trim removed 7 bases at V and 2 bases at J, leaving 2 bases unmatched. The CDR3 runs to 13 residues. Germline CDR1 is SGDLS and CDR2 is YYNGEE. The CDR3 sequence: CASGDSNTGELFF. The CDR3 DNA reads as TGTGCCAGCGGGGACAGCAACACCGGGGAGCTGTTTTTT.

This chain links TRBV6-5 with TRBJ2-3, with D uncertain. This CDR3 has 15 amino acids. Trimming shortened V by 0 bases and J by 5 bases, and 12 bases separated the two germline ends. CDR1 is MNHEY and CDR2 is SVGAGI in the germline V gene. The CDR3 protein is CASSYSSTAGDTQYF. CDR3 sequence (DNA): TGTGCCAGCAGTTACTCGAGTACGGCTGGAGATACGCAGTATTTT.

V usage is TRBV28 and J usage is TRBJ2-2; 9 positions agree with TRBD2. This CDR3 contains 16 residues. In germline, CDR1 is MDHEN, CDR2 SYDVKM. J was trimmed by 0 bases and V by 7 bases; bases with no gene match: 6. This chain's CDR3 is CASTSSGEPNTGELFF. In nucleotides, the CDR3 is TGTGCCAGCACATCTAGCGGGGAGCCGAACACCGGGGAGCTGTTTTTT.

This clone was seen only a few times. CDR3: CASSSRGSPGNTIYF. CDR3 DNA: TGTGCCAGCAGCTCGCGGGGAAGCCCTGGAAACACCATATATTTT. This rearrangement joins TRBV7-2 to TRBJ1-3; D gene unclear. Germline assignment: CDR1 SGHTA and CDR2 FQGNSA. The CDR3 extends over 15 amino acids. With 4 bases removed from V and 2 bases from J, the gap between germline ends came to 12 bases.

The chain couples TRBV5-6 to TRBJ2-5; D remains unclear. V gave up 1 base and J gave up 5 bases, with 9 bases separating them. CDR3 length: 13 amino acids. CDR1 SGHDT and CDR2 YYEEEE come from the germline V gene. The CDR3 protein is CASSLSGIETQYF. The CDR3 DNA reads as TGTGCCAGCAGCTTGTCAGGTATCGAGACCCAGTACTTC. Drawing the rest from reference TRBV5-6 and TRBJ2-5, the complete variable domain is DAGVTQSPTHLIKTRGQQVTLRCSPKSGHDTVSWYQQALGQGPQFIFQYYEEEERQRGNFPDRFSGHQFPNYSSELNVNALLLGDSALYLCASSLSGIETQYFGPGTRLLVL.

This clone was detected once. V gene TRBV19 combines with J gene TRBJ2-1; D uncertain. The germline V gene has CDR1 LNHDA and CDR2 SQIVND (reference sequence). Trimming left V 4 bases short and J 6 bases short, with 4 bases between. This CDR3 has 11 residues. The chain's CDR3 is CASSKFNEQFF. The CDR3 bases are TGTGCCAGTAGTAAGTTCAATGAGCAGTTCTTC.

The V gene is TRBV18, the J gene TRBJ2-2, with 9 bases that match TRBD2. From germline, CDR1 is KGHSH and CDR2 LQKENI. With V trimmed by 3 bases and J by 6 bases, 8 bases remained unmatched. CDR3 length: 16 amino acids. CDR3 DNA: TGTGCCAGCTCACCCAATAGCGGGAGAATAGCCGGGGAGCTGTTTTTT. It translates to CASSPNSGRIAGELFF.

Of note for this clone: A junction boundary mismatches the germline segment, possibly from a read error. The CDR3 DNA reads TGTGCTAGCAGCTGGGGGACAGTAAACACCGGGGAGCTGTTTTTT. Translated: CASSWGTVNTGELFF. The rearrangement uses TRBV7-7 and TRBJ2-2; 7 bases map to TRBD1. CDR3 length: 15 amino acids. CDR1 SSHAT and CDR2 FNYEAQ come from the germline V gene (reference sequence). Full variable domain (outside the CDR3, taken from reference TRBV7-7 and TRBJ2-2): GAGVSQSPRYKVTKRGQDVTLRCDPISSHATLYWYQQALGQGPEFLTYFNYEAQPDKSGLPSDRFSAERPEGSISTLTIQRTEQRDSAMYRCASSWGTVNTGELFFGEGSRLTVL.

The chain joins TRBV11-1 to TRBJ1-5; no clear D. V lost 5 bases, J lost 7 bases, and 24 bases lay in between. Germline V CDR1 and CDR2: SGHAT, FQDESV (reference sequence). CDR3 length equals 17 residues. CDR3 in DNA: TGTGCCAGCAGCCCCGTCCGCGGGGTCGACCCTGGGCAGCCCCAGCATTTT. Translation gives CASSPVRGVDPGQPQHF. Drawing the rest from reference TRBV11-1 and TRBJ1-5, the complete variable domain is EAEVAQSPRYKITEKSQAVAFWCDPISGHATLYWYRQILGQGPELLVQFQDESVVDDSQLPKDRFSAERLKGVDSTLKIQPAELGDSAMYLCASSPVRGVDPGQPQHFGDGTRLSIL.